This T cell receptor beta chain was captured in a study of blood T cell repertoires in COVID-19. CDR3 length: 12 amino acids. Trimming stripped 5 bases from V and 6 bases from J, with 8 bases between. The germline CDR1 and CDR2 sequences are SEHNR and FQNEAQ (reference sequence). TCRdb's copy holds only in-frame clones and misses some; the assay was immunoSEQ multiplex PCR. Among around 400,000 clones listed, approximately 89% were seen once. This sequence was found in a woman aged 25 to 45 who had recovered from COVID-19. The chain couples TRBV7-9 to TRBJ1-5; D gene ambiguous. The sequenced sample consisted of PBMCs or T cells enriched from blood (not recorded which). CDR3 residues: CASSAGSQPQHF. The CDR3 DNA follows: TGTGCCAGCAGCGCGGGAAGTCAGCCCCAGCATTTT. Variable domain in full (rest from reference TRBV7-9 and TRBJ1-5): DTGVSQNPRHKITKRGQNVTFRCDPISEHNRLYWYRQTLGQGPEFLTYFQNEAQLEKSRLLSDRFSAERPKGSFSTLEIQRTEQGDSAMYLCASSAGSQPQHFGDGTRLSIL.